The next 23 T cell receptor beta chains were all read from a single sample in a study of T cell repertoires in ileal Crohn's disease. Regarding time point: neoterminal ileum biopsy at postoperative endoscopy, about 6 months after surgery. Sequenced by immunoSEQ multiplex PCR; TCRdb stores in-frame clones only, minus some. The data hold more than 50,000 clones, with 85% to 90% observed a single time. The sample taken for sequencing was ileal tissue. All receptors come from an adult with Crohn's disease.

CDR3 protein: CASWGAGNTIYF. Written as DNA, the CDR3 is TGTGCCAGCTGGGGGGCTGGAAACACCATATATTTT. The chain is built from TRBV2 and TRBJ1-3, with D possibly TRBD1 on 5 matching bases. V lost 8 bases, J lost 2 bases, and 7 bases lay in between. CDR1 and CDR2 (germline): SNHLY, FYNNEI. The CDR3 covers 12 residues.

The chain links TRBV15 to TRBJ1-4, with 8 nucleotides matching TRBD1. Per germline, CDR1 LNHNV and CDR2 YYDKDF (reference sequence). J lost 5 bases, V lost 3 bases, and 5 bases had no gene match. The CDR3 is made up of 15 amino acids. Here the CDR3 reads CATSSRGQENEKLFF. CDR3 DNA: TGTGCCACCAGCAGCCGGGGACAGGAGAATGAAAAACTGTTTTTT.

The CDR3 region is CASHRDGTGNSPLHF. The CDR3 DNA reads as TGCGCCAGCCACCGCGACGGTACGGGAAATTCACCCCTCCACTTT. This chain links TRBV5-1 with TRBJ1-6, with D unclear. Germline loops: CDR1 SGHRS, CDR2 YFSETQ. Trimming took off 7 bases at V and 7 bases at J, with 18 bases between the two ends. The CDR3 has 15 residues.

The V gene is TRBV11-3, the J gene TRBJ2-1; no definite D call. The CDR3 covers 12 residues. The germline CDR1 and CDR2 sequences are SGHNT and YENEEA. V was pared by 4 bases and J by 7 bases, with 8 bases between. CDR3 nucleotides: TGTGCCAGCAGCTATCTTATGAATGAGCAGTTCTTC. Translated: CASSYLMNEQFF.

This rearrangement joins TRBV5-4 to TRBJ2-3; D remains ambiguous. The CDR3 is 15 residues long. The germline V gene encodes CDR1 SGHNT and CDR2 YYREEE (reference sequence). Trimming pared 0 bases from V and 2 bases from J, leaving 10 bases between. The DNA for the CDR3 is TGTGCCAGCAGCTTGGCCAAGGAGTTCACAGATACGCAGTATTTT. Protein: CASSLAKEFTDTQYF.

The chain couples TRBV28 to TRBJ2-2, with D perhaps matching TRBD1 (6 bases). The CDR3 runs to 14 residues. V lost 6 bases, J lost 3 bases, and 11 bases lay in between. CDR1 is MDHEN, CDR2 SYDVKM, per germline. CDR3 region: CASRRQADTGELFF. The CDR3 DNA is TGTGCCAGCAGAAGACAGGCGGACACCGGGGAGCTGTTTTTT.

The chain combines TRBV19 with TRBJ1-2; 9 positions agree with TRBD1. With 7 bases clipped from V and 8 bases from J, the junction kept 14 bases outside the gene matches. The CDR3 is 15 residues long. From germline, CDR1 is LNHDA and CDR2 SQIVND (reference sequence). CDR3 in amino acids: CASTQMTGGSSGYTF. In nucleotides, the CDR3 is TGTGCCAGTACCCAAATGACAGGGGGATCTAGCGGCTACACCTTC.

V and J are TRBV6-1 and TRBJ1-2; D may be TRBD1 (5 bases). V was pared by 1 base and J by 4 bases, with 16 bases between. This CDR3 spans 16 amino acids. Germline CDR1 and CDR2: MNHNS and SASEGT. The DNA for the CDR3 is TGTGCCAGCAGTGAAGATGGGAGGGGTACCGGCTATGGCTACACCTTC. This codes for CASSEDGRGTGYGYTF.

The V call is TRBV29-1, the J call TRBJ2-1; the match to TRBD2 covers 7 bases. The CDR3 spans 14 residues. V was pared by 3 bases and J by 2 bases, with 4 bases of the junction left unmatched. In germline, CDR1 is SQVTM, CDR2 ANQGSEA. The CDR3 protein is CSVDSSGTYNEQFF. The CDR3 DNA is TGCAGCGTTGACTCTAGCGGAACCTACAATGAGCAGTTCTTC.

V gene TRBV27 combines with J gene TRBJ2-7; 8 nucleotides align to TRBD2. This CDR3 has 14 amino acids. Germline CDR1 MNHEY, CDR2 SMNVEV (reference sequence). V dropped 6 bases and J dropped 6; count of bases not matched to a gene: 10. The DNA of the CDR3 is TGTGCCAGCAGAGCATTTCCGGGACTAGTCGAGCAGTACGTC. Its translation: CASRAFPGLVEQYV.

The chain combines TRBV21-1 with TRBJ2-7; the DNA was not compared with TRBD1, the D call given in the table. TRBV21-1 has pseudogene status. This CDR3 is 17 amino acids long. The CDR3 here is CASRDRGNQGPTYEQYV. CDR3 nucleotide sequence: TGTGCCAGCCGGGACAGGGGGAACCAGGGACCGACGTACGAGCAGTACGTC.

The chain recombines TRBV5-6 with TRBJ2-5; D perhaps matches TRBD1 (6 bases). V lost 4 bases and J lost 7, with 14 bases in between. The germline CDR1 and CDR2 sequences are SGHDT and YYEEEE. This CDR3 contains 13 residues. CDR3 loop: CASSLTGIGTQYF. In DNA, the CDR3 is TGTGCCAGCAGCCTAACAGGGATCGGGACCCAGTACTTC.

There are a few counts of this clone. The chain employs TRBV7-9 and TRBJ2-1; D unresolved. Germline-derived CDR1 and CDR2 are SEHNR and FQNEAQ (reference sequence). CDR3 length equals 13 residues. V was pared by 4 bases and J by 8 bases, with 12 bases between. CDR3 amino acids: CASSSTESYEQFF. The CDR3 DNA sequence: TGTGCCAGCAGCTCCACGGAGAGCTATGAGCAGTTCTTC.

This chain links TRBV18 with TRBJ2-1; D is perhaps TRBD1 (5 bases). The CDR3 contains 14 residues. Trimming stripped 6 bases from V and 6 bases from J, with 15 bases between. From germline, CDR1 is KGHSH and CDR2 LQKENI. This CDR3 reads CASSQQVATNEQFF. As DNA, the CDR3 is TGTGCCAGCTCCCAACAGGTGGCGACCAATGAGCAGTTCTTC.

The chain recombines TRBV21-1 with TRBJ2-7; the DNA was not used to check the table's D call, TRBD2. TRBV21-1 is a recognized pseudogene. The CDR3 has 17 residues. The CDR3 region is CASSKIYPSGITYEQYV. CDR3 DNA sequence: TGTGCCAGCAGCAAAATCTACCCTAGCGGGATCACCTACGAGCAGTACGTC.

This chain connects TRBV27 to TRBJ1-4; D uncertain. Trimming took 3 bases from V and 3 from J, leaving 17 bases between them. The CDR3 spans 17 residues. Germline V CDR1 and CDR2: MNHEY, SMNVEV (reference sequence). The CDR3 loop reads CASSFSVGGRPNEKLFF. DNA of the CDR3: TGTGCCAGCAGTTTTTCGGTCGGAGGCAGACCTAATGAAAAACTGTTTTTT.

The sample holds one count of this clone. J is TRBJ2-7 and V is TRBV7-9; D gene ambiguous. CDR3 size: 15 residues. V was cut by 6 bases and J by 0 bases, with 15 bases left in between. Germline V gene data show CDR1 as SEHNR and CDR2 as FQNEAQ (reference sequence). CDR3 region: CASRPHGFFSYEQYF. In DNA form, the CDR3 reads TGTGCCAGCAGACCCCACGGGTTCTTCTCCTACGAGCAGTACTTC.

V usage is TRBV28 and J usage is TRBJ1-2; D might be TRBD1 (5 bases). Trimming left V 3 bases short and J 2 bases short, with 10 bases between. Germline CDR1 and CDR2: MDHEN and SYDVKM. The CDR3 contains 14 residues. CDR3 loop: CASSLADSNYGYTF. CDR3 nucleotide sequence: TGTGCCAGCAGTTTGGCCGACAGCAACTATGGCTACACCTTC.

V is TRBV27 and J is TRBJ2-2; a weak D match, TRBD1 (5 bases). The CDR3 contains 14 residues. V lost 5 bases and J 4 bases, leaving 11 bases between the germline ends. The germline V gene encodes CDR1 MNHEY and CDR2 SMNVEV (reference sequence). CDR3 in DNA: TGTGCCAGCAGTAAACCGACAGCCACCGGGGAGCTGTTTTTT. Protein product: CASSKPTATGELFF.

CDR3 sequence reads: CASSWTEHNSPLHF. The DNA for the CDR3 is TGCGCCAGCAGCTGGACAGAACATAATTCACCCCTCCACTTT. The rearrangement uses TRBV5-1 and TRBJ1-6; TRBD1 might be the D (6 bases). CDR1 is SGHRS, CDR2 YFSETQ, per germline. V was clipped by 3 bases and J by 5 bases, with 9 bases between them. The CDR3 totals 14 residues.

This chain links TRBV5-1 with TRBJ2-2; D is perhaps TRBD2 (6 bases). Germline CDR1 SGHRS, CDR2 YFSETQ. The CDR3 loop spans 15 amino acids. Trimming took off 5 bases at V and 1 base at J, with 12 bases between the two ends. CDR3 in amino acids: CASRGGRLNTGELFF. The CDR3 nucleotides are TGCGCCAGCAGGGGGGGACGGCTGAACACCGGGGAGCTGTTTTTT. The complete variable domain, with remaining parts taken from reference TRBV5-1 and TRBJ2-2, reads KAGVTQTPRYLIKTRGQQVTLSCSPISGHRSVSWYQQTPGQGLQFLFEYFSETQRNKGNFPGRFSGRQFSNSRSEMNVSTLELGDSALYLCASRGGRLNTGELFFGEGSRLTVL.

CDR3 region: CASSVGQSLNYGYTF. DNA of the CDR3: TGTGCCAGCAGCGTTGGACAGAGTCTTAACTATGGCTACACCTTC. The chain is built from TRBV9 and TRBJ1-2; a possible D gene is TRBD1 (6 bases). The V end lost 2 bases, the J end lost 1 base, and 12 bases lay between the germline ends. This CDR3 is 15 amino acids long. Germline assignment: CDR1 SGDLS and CDR2 YYNGEE.

In this sample, this clone turned up a few times. V usage is TRBV4-3 and J usage is TRBJ1-2; D is undetermined. The germline V gene encodes CDR1 LGHNA and CDR2 YSLEER. This CDR3 region has 16 residues. The V end lost 4 bases, the J end lost 1 base, and 16 bases lay between the germline ends. CDR3 loop: CASSPTTGYGNYGYTF. CDR3 nucleotide sequence: TGCGCCAGCAGCCCAACTACTGGGTACGGTAACTATGGCTACACCTTC.